The 24 T cell receptor beta chains listed next were all sequenced from one sample in a study of T cells expressing NK-cell markers. TCRdb re-called the 5' RACE reads and gives one entry per CDR3 protein, without DNA. Listed are 200,000 to 300,000 distinct CDR3 sequences; 0.3% to 0.45% falls within the top ten. The source material was blood T cells: a sorted CD56 or NKG2C T cell subset, CD4+ or CD8+ T cells, or bulk PBMC T cells (not recorded which). The origin of the receptors is a man between 18 and 35 years old in good health.

The rearrangement links TRBV20-1 to TRBJ2-1; as DNA is missing, the TRBD2 call by TCRdb cannot be tested. Per the germline V gene, CDR1 is DFQATT and CDR2 is SNEGSKA (reference sequence). The CDR3 runs 17 residues. The CDR3 protein is CSARKLAGTVPTNEQFF.

This sequence joins TRBV20-1 and TRBJ2-1; the D gene TCRdb calls, TRBD2, cannot be checked with no DNA. The V gene's germline CDR1 is DFQATT and CDR2 SNEGSKA (reference sequence). This CDR3 has 16 residues. CDR3 sequence reads: CSGRGVAGVSVREQFF.

The V call is TRBV28, the J call TRBJ1-5; the D gene TCRdb calls, TRBD1, cannot be checked with no DNA. Germline values: CDR1 MDHEN, CDR2 SYDVKM. The CDR3 is made up of 14 amino acids. The CDR3 loop reads CASSLTGISQPQHF.

CDR3 sequence: CSADEAGGNEQFF. V usage is TRBV29-1 and J usage is TRBJ2-1; TCRdb's D call of TRBD2 is untestable without DNA. The germline CDR1 and CDR2 sequences are SQVTM and ANQGSEA. The CDR3 extends over 13 amino acids.

The chain couples TRBV15 to TRBJ2-1. This CDR3 spans 15 amino acids. Germline-derived CDR1 and CDR2 are LNHNV and YYDKDF (reference sequence). CDR3 loop: CATSRDGQAYNEQFF.

The chain is built from TRBV12-3 or TRBV12-4 and TRBJ2-3; checking the TCRdb D call of TRBD1 is not possible without DNA. This CDR3 has 16 residues. CDR3 residues: CASSPGGLSRTDTQYF.

The chain combines TRBV11-2 with TRBJ2-1; TCRdb outputs TRBD2, but without DNA this stays unchecked. The CDR3 sequence is 16 residues long. From germline, CDR1 is SGHAT and CDR2 FQNNGV. Here the CDR3 reads CASSLGAAGGYNEQFF. The whole variable domain, filled in from reference TRBV11-2 and TRBJ2-1, reads EAGVAQSPRYKIIEKRQSVAFWCNPISGHATLYWYQQILGQGPKLLIQFQNNGVVDDSQLPKDRFSAERLKGVDSTLKIQPAKLEDSAVYLCASSLGAAGGYNEQFFGPGTRLTVL.

The CDR3 region is CASSIRTGDNSPLHF. The chain recombines TRBV19 with TRBJ1-6; without DNA, the TCRdb call of TRBD1 cannot be checked. Germline CDR1 reads LNHDA; CDR2 reads SQIVND (reference sequence). The CDR3 length is 15 residues. The variable domain in full, with the rest retrieved from reference TRBV19 and TRBJ1-6, is DGGITQSPKYLFRKEGQNVTLSCEQNLNHDAMYWYRQDPGQGLRLIYYSQIVNDFQKGDIAEGYSVSREKKESFPLTVTSAQKNPTAFYLCASSIRTGDNSPLHFGNGTRLTVT.

The genes are TRBV6-5 and TRBJ1-1. The V gene's germline CDR1 is MNHEY and CDR2 SVGAGI. The CDR3 loop spans 12 amino acids. CDR3 sequence reads: CASINWGTEAFF.

The chain is built from TRBV18 and TRBJ2-1; the D call of TRBD2 rests on TCRdb alone, since no DNA is present to check it. This CDR3 has 15 residues. Germline loops: CDR1 KGHSH, CDR2 LQKENI. Here the CDR3 reads CASSRGLAGNNEQFF.

The V and J genes are TRBV20-1 and TRBJ2-7; TCRdb gives TRBD1 as the D gene, but with no DNA this cannot be confirmed. The CDR3 has 13 residues. Germline values: CDR1 DFQATT, CDR2 SNEGSKA (reference sequence). The CDR3 spells CSAPTGAAVEQYF.

J is TRBJ2-1 and V is TRBV10-3; there is no DNA to check the TCRdb D call of TRBD1. The germline V gene has CDR1 ENHRY and CDR2 SYGVKD. This CDR3 spans 15 amino acids. The CDR3: CAISEEGAGYNEQFF.

The chain uses TRBV12-3 or TRBV12-4 and TRBJ1-5; no DNA is available, so the TRBD1 call from TCRdb remains unchecked. This CDR3 comprises 14 residues. Here the CDR3 reads CASSRQGRVQPQHF.

This chain connects TRBV12-3 or TRBV12-4 to TRBJ2-7; the TCRdb D gene call, TRBD1, has no DNA to confirm it. This CDR3 comprises 13 residues. The CDR3 sequence: CASRSGQYYEQYF.

The gene calls are TRBV27 and TRBJ2-5; TCRdb's assignment of TRBD2 cannot be checked, as there is no DNA. This CDR3 is 20 amino acids long. From germline, CDR1 is MNHEY and CDR2 SMNVEV (reference sequence). This CDR3 is CASSISPTLGLAGVSETQYF.

The chain recombines TRBV7-2 with TRBJ2-3. The CDR3 is 14 amino acids. Germline loops: CDR1 SGHTA, CDR2 FQGNSA. CDR3 sequence: CASSVGSRTDTQYF.

V usage is TRBV12-3 or TRBV12-4 and J usage is TRBJ1-3. The CDR3 is 14 amino acids. CDR3 loop: CASSFRASGNTIYF.

This chain links TRBV20-1 with TRBJ2-5; TCRdb designates TRBD2, a call that cannot be tested without DNA. Germline assignment: CDR1 DFQATT and CDR2 SNEGSKA (reference sequence). The CDR3 spans 17 residues. This CDR3 reads CSATGRVAIVWGETQYF.

The chain uses TRBV19 and TRBJ1-1. Germline V gives CDR1 LNHDA, CDR2 SQIVND (reference sequence). The CDR3 totals 13 residues. This CDR3 reads CASTGGMNTEAFF.

This chain connects TRBV29-1 to TRBJ2-5; as DNA is missing, the TRBD1 call by TCRdb cannot be tested. Per the germline V gene, CDR1 is SQVTM and CDR2 is ANQGSEA. The CDR3 runs 12 residues. The CDR3 region is CGGSPGGETQYF.

The chain combines TRBV6-2 or TRBV6-3 with TRBJ2-1; TCRdb outputs TRBD2, but without DNA this stays unchecked. Germline V gene data show CDR1 as MNHEY and CDR2 as SVGEGT. The CDR3 extends over 20 amino acids. The chain's CDR3 is CASSFLYNLRGERTYNEQFF.

The V call is TRBV9, the J call TRBJ2-5; the TRBD1 assignment by TCRdb is unverifiable without DNA. Germline V CDR1 and CDR2: SGDLS, YYNGEE. The CDR3 covers 15 residues. This CDR3 reads CASSVDRGGVETQYF.

This chain uses TRBV4-2 with TRBJ2-3; lacking DNA, the TRBD2 call made by TCRdb goes unchecked. The CDR3 has 15 residues. CDR1 LGHNA and CDR2 YNFKEQ come from the germline V gene. The CDR3 sequence is CASSRTSGRGNTQYF.

The genes are TRBV7-3 and TRBJ2-7; checking the TCRdb D call of TRBD2 is not possible without DNA. This CDR3 is 14 amino acids long. The germline gives CDR1 SGHTA, CDR2 FQGTGA. The CDR3: CASSLQAGNYEQYF.